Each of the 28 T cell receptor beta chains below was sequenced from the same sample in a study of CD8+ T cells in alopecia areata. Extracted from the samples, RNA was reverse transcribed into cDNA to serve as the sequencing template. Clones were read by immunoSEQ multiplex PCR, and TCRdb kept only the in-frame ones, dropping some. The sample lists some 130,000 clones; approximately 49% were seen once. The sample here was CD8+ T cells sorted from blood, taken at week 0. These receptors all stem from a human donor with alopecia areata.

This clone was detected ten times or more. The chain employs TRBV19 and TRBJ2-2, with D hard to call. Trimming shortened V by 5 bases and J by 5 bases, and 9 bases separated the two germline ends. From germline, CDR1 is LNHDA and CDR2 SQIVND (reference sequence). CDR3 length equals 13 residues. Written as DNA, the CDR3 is TGTGCCAGTAGTCCGGCCTTAACCGGGGAGCTGTTTTTT. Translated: CASSPALTGELFF.

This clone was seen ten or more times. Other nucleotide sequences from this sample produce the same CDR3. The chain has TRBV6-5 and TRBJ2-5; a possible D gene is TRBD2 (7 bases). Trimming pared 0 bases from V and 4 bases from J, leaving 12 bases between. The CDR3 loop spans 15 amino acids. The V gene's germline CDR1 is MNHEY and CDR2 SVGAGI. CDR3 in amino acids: CASSYSTGGAETQYF. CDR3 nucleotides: TGTGCCAGCAGTTACTCGACGGGGGGCGCAGAGACCCAGTACTTC.

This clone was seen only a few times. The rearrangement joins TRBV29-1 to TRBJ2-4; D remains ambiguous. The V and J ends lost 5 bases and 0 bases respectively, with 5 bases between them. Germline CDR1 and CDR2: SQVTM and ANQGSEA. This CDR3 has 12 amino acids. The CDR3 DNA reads TGCAGCGTTTGGGGAGCCAAAAACATTCAGTACTTC. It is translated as CSVWGAKNIQYF.

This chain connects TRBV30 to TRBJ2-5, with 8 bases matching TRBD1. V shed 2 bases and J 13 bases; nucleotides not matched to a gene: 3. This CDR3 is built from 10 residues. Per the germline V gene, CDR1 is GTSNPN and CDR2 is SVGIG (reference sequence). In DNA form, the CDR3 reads TGTGCCTGGAGTCTGGGACAGGCGTACTTC. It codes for CAWSLGQAYF.

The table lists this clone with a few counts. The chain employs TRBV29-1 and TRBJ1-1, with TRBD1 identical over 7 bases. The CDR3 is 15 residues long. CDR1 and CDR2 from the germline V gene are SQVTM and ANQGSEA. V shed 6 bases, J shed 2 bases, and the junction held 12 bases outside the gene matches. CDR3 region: CSVAPGQIHNTEAFF. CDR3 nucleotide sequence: TGCAGCGTAGCGCCGGGACAGATCCACAACACTGAAGCTTTCTTT.

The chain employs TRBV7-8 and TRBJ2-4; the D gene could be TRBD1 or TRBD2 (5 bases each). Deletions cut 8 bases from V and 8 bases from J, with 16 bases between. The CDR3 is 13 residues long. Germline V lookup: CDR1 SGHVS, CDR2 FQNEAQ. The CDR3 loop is CASGVGVSDIQYF. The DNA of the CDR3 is TGTGCCAGCGGGGTGGGGGTCTCGGACATTCAGTACTTC. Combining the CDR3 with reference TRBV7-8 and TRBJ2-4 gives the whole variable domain GAGVSQSPRYKVAKRGQDVALRCDPISGHVSLFWYQQALGQGPEFLTYFQNEAQLDKSGLPSDRFFAERPEGSVSTLKIQRTQQEDSAVYLCASGVGVSDIQYFGAGTRLSVL.

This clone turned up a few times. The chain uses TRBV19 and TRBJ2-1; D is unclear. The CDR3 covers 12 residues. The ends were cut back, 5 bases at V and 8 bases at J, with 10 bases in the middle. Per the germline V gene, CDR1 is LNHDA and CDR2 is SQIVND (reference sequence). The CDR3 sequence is CASSAGWDEQFF. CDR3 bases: TGTGCCAGTAGTGCAGGATGGGATGAGCAGTTCTTC.

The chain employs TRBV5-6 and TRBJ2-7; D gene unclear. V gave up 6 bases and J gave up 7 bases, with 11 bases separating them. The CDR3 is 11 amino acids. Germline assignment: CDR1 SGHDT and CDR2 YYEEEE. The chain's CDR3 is CASNLMGEQYF. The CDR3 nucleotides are TGTGCCAGCAACCTGATGGGAGAGCAGTACTTC.

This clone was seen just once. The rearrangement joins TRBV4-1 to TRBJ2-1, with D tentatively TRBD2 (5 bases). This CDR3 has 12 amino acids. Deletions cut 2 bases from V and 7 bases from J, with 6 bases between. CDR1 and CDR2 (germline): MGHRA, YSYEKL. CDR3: CASSQKRNEQFF. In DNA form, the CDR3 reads TGCGCCAGCAGCCAAAAGCGGAATGAGCAGTTCTTC.

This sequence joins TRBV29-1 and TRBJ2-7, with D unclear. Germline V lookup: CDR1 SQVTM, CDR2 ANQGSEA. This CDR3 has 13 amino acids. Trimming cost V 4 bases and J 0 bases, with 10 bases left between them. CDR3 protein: CSVGAVDSYEQYF. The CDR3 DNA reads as TGCAGCGTTGGCGCAGTAGACTCCTACGAGCAGTACTTC.

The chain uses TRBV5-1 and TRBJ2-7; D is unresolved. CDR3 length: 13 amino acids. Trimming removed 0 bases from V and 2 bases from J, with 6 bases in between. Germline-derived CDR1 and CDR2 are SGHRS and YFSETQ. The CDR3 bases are TGCGCCAGCAGCTTGGCAGGTCCCTACGAGCAGTACTTC. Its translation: CASSLAGPYEQYF.

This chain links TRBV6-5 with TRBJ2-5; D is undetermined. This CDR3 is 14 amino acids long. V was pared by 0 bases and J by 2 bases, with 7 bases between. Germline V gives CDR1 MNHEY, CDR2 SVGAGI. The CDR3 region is CASSYSVEQETQYF. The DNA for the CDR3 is TGTGCCAGCAGTTACTCGGTAGAGCAAGAGACCCAGTACTTC.

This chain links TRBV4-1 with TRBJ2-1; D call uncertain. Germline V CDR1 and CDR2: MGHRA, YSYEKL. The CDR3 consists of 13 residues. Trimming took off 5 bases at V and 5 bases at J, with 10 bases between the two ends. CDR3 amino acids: CASSYQADNEQFF. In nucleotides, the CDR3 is TGCGCCAGCAGCTACCAGGCGGACAATGAGCAGTTCTTC.

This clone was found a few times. The CDR3 nucleotides are TGTGCCAGCAGTTCCCCCGGGACAGGGAACTACGAGCAGTACTTC. It translates to CASSSPGTGNYEQYF. The chain combines TRBV27 with TRBJ2-7; 9 positions match TRBD1. V shed 4 bases and J 3 bases; nucleotides not matched to a gene: 7. The CDR3 loop spans 15 amino acids. Germline CDR1 reads MNHEY; CDR2 reads SMNVEV (reference sequence).

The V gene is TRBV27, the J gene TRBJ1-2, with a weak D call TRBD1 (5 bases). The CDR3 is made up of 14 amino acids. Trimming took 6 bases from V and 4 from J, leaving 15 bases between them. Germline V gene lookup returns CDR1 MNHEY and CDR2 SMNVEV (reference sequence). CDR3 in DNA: TGTGCCAGCAGCCCCGGGGGTCACGGCTATGGCTACACCTTC. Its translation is CASSPGGHGYGYTF.

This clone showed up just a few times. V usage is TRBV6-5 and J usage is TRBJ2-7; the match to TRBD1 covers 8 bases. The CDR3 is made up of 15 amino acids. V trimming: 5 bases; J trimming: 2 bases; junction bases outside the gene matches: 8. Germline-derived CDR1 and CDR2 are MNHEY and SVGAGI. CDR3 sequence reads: CASSPTGGSTYEQYF. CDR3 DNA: TGTGCCAGCAGTCCCACAGGGGGATCTACCTACGAGCAGTACTTC.

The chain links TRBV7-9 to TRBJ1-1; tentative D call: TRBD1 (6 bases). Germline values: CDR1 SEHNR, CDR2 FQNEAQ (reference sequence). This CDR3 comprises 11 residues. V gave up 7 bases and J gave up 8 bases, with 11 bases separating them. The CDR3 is CASNPGTEAFF. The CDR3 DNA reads TGTGCCAGCAACCCCGGGACAGAAGCTTTCTTT.

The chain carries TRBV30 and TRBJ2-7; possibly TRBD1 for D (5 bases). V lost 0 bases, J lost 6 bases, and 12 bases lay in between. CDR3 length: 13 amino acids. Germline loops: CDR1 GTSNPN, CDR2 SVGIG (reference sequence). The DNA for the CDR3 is TGTGCCTGGAGTGTCGTCAGGGAACGCGAGCAGTACTTC. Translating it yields CAWSVVREREQYF.

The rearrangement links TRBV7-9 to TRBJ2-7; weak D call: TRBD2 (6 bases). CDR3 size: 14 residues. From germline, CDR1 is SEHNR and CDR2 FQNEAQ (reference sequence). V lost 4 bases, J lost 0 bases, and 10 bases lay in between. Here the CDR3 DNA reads TGTGCCAGCAGCTCTGGCGGGGTCTCCTACGAGCAGTACTTC. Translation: CASSSGGVSYEQYF. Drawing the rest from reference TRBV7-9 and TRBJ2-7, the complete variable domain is DTGVSQNPRHKITKRGQNVTFRCDPISEHNRLYWYRQTLGQGPEFLTYFQNEAQLEKSRLLSDRFSAERPKGSFSTLEIQRTEQGDSAMYLCASSSGGVSYEQYFGPGTRLTVT.

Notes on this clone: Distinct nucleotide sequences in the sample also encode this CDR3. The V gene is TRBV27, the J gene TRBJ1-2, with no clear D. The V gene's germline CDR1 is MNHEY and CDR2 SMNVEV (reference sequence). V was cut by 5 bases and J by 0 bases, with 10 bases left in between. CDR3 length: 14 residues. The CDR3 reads CASSLGGSNYGYTF. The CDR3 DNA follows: TGTGCCAGCAGTCTTGGAGGGTCTAACTATGGCTACACCTTC.

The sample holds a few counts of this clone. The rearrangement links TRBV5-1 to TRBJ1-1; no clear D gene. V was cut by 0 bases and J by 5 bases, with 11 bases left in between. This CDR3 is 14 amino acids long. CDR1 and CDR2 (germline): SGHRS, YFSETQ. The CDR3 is CASSLDRPGTEAFF. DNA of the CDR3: TGCGCCAGCAGCTTGGACAGACCGGGGACTGAAGCTTTCTTT.

The CDR3 nucleotides are TGTGCCACCCGGCTTACAGGGGCTGGGGCCAACGTCCTGACTTTC. Its protein is CATRLTGAGANVLTF. The gene calls are TRBV10-3 and TRBJ2-6; 7 nucleotides align to TRBD1. V lost 10 bases to trimming and J lost 2 bases; unmatched junction nucleotides: 8. The CDR3 is 15 amino acids. Germline V gives CDR1 ENHRY, CDR2 SYGVKD.

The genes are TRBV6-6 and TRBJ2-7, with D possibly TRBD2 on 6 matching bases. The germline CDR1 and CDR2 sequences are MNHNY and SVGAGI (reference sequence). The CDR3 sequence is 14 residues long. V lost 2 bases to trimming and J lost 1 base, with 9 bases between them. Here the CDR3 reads CASSYIGLSYEQYF. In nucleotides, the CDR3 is TGTGCCAGCAGTTACATCGGACTATCCTACGAGCAGTACTTC.

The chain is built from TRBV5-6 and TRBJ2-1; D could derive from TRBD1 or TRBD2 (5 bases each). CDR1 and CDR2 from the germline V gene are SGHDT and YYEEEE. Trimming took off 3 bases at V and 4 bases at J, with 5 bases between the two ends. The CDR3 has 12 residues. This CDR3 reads CASSWGYNEQFF. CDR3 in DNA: TGTGCCAGCAGCTGGGGGTACAATGAGCAGTTCTTC.

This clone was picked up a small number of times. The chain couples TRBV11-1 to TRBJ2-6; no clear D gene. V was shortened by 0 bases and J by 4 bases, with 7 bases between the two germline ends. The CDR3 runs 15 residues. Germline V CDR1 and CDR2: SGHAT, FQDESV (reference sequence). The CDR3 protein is CASSLAGLGANVLTF. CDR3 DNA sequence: TGTGCCAGCAGCTTAGCTGGGCTGGGGGCCAACGTCCTGACTTTC.

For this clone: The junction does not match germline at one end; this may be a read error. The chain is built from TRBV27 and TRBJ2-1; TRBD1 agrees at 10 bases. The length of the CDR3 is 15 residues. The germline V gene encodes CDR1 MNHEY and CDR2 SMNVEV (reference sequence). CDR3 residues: CASSQDRGPYYEQFF. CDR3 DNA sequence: TGTGCCAGCAGTCAAGACAGGGGGCCCTACTATGAGCAGTTCTTC.

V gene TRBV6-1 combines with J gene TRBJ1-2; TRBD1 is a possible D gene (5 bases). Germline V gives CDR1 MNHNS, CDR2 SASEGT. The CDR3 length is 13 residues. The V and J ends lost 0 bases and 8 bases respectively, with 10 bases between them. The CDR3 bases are TGTGCCAGCAGTGAAGCGCGCAGGGTAGGCTACACCTTC. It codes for CASSEARRVGYTF.

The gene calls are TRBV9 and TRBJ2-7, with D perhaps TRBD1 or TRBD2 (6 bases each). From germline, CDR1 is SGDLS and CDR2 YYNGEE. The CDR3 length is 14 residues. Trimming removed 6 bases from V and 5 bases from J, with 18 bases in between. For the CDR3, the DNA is TGTGCCAGCACCCCGTCGGGGGCCGGGAACGAGCAGTACTTC. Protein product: CASTPSGAGNEQYF.